This is a list of T cell receptor beta chains from one sample in a study of monozygotic twins with cystic fibrosis. Here immunoSEQ multiplex PCR was the method, and the copy in TCRdb shows in-frame clones only, minus some. The sample has about 29,000 clones, around four fifths seen once. Sequencing used blood. The receptors were gathered from a girl aged 2 to 9 with cystic fibrosis. The CDR3 runs from the conserved cysteine through the conserved F or W. A D gene is named only where the DNA matches it firmly. Clone size is not always given. Where it is, it says once, few, many or a class for expanded clones.

>NA|TRBV21-1|TRBJ2-1|NA
TGTGCCAGCAGCAAAGTTGCAGGCAGGTATAGGGATGAGCAGTTCTTC
CASSKVAGRYRDEQFF
>NA|TRBV28|TRBJ1-5|NA
TGTGCCAGCAGTTTCGAGGATCAGCCCCAGCATTTT
CASSFEDQPQHF
>NA|TRBV6-1|TRBJ2-5|NA
TGTGCCAGCAGTGATCTGGAGACCCAGTACTTC
CASSDLETQYF
>NA|TRBV2|TRBJ1-1|NA
TGTGCCACCGGGGCAGAGTTGAACACTGAAGCTTTCTTT
CATGAELNTEAFF
>NA|TRBV30|TRBJ1-5|NA
TGTGCCTGGAGGCGGGGGGACATAAGCAATCAGCCCCAGCATTTT
CAWRRGDISNQPQHF
>NA|TRBV7-2|TRBJ2-1|TRBD1
TGTGCCAGTTCGGGACAGGGGGCTCAGGGTGAGCAGTTCTTC
CASSGQGAQGEQFF
>NA|TRBV6-5|TRBJ1-1|NA
TGTGCCAGCAGTCCCTCCTCCGGGCGCACTGAAGCTTTCTTT
CASSPSSGRTEAFF
>NA|TRBV5-1|TRBJ2-3|NA
TGCGCCAGCAGCTCATACTACCCAGATACGCAGTATTTT
CASSSYYPDTQYF
>NA|TRBV11-3|TRBJ2-3|NA
TGTGCCAGCAGTGAAGTGGGGGGATATACGCAGTATTTT
CASSEVGGYTQYF
>NA|TRBV4-1|TRBJ2-7|NA
TGCGCCAGCAGCCAAAGGGACGGCTACGAGCAGTACTTC
CASSQRDGYEQYF
>NA|TRBV5-8|TRBJ1-6|TRBD1
TGTGCCAGCAGCTTCGACAGGGAAAATTCACCCCTCCACTTT
CASSFDRENSPLHF
>NA|TRBV2|TRBJ1-4|NA
TGTGCCAGCAGTGAACCAACTAATGAAAAACTGTTTTTT
CASSEPTNEKLFF
>NA|TRBV28|TRBJ2-7|TRBD1
TGTGCCAGCAGTCAACCGGGACAGGGAATCTACGAGCAGTACTTC
CASSQPGQGIYEQYF
>NA|TRBV9|TRBJ1-1|NA
TGTGCCAGCAGCCAACAGGCGGACACTGAAGCTTTCTTT
CASSQQADTEAFF
>NA|TRBV18|TRBJ2-6|TRBD1
TGTGCCAGCTCACCCCGCGACAGGGCTGGGGCCAACGTCCTGACTTTC
CASSPRDRAGANVLTF
>NA|TRBV9|TRBJ1-5|NA
TGTGCCAGGGCGGGTTGGAGAAATCGTGGCAATCAGCCCCAGCATTTT
CARAGWRNRGNQPQHF
>NA|TRBV5-1|TRBJ1-5|TRBD1
TGCGCCAGCAGCTTGGAGGCAGGGGGTCAGCCCCAGCATTTT
CASSLEAGGQPQHF
>NA|TRBV5-1|TRBJ2-7|NA
TGCGCCAGCAGCTTCGACAGCTTCTACGAGCAGTACTTC
CASSFDSFYEQYF
>NA|TRBV28|TRBJ2-1|NA
TGTGCCAGCAGTTTAGGCCGGGGGACGTACAATGAGCAGTTCTTC
CASSLGRGTYNEQFF
>NA|TRBV11-2|TRBJ1-4|TRBD1
TGTGCCAGCAGCAGTGGGACAGGGGGCGAGGATGAAAAACTGTTTTTT
CASSSGTGGEDEKLFF
>few|TRBV6-1|TRBJ1-4|TRBD1
TGTGCCAGCAGACCAGGGGGAGGGAATGAAAAACTGTTTTTT
CASRPGGGNEKLFF
>NA|TRBV2|TRBJ2-2|NA
TGTGCCAGCAGGGAGAATGCGAACACCGGGGAGCTGTTTTTT
CASRENANTGELFF
>NA|TRBV7-2|TRBJ1-5|NA
TGTGCCAGCAGCTTTCGGGCGGACACTAATCAGCCCCAGCATTTT
CASSFRADTNQPQHF
>NA|TRBV4-1|TRBJ2-4|NA
TGCGCCAGCAGCCTCCTCACAGGGACCGGGGCCAAAAACATTCAGTACTTC
CASSLLTGTGAKNIQYF
>NA|TRBV6-5|TRBJ1-2|NA
TGTGCCAGCAGTACGAGGGGAGCTGGCTACACCTTC
CASSTRGAGYTF
>NA|TRBV30|TRBJ1-1|TRBD1
TGTGCCTGGAGGGGACAGCTCAAAATGAACACTGAAGCTTTCTTT
CAWRGQLKMNTEAFF
>NA|TRBV6-5|TRBJ1-6|NA
TGTGCCAGCAGTGAACGAGGGATAGTTTCACCCCTCCACTTT
CASSERGIVSPLHF
>NA|TRBV19|TRBJ2-7|TRBD2
TGTGCCAGCAACACAATAGCGGGCGCCGTGTCGGGCGAGCAGTACTTC
CASNTIAGAVSGEQYF
>NA|TRBV5-1|TRBJ2-3|NA
TGCGCCAGCAGCTTGGTATTATCAGATACGCAGTATTTT
CASSLVLSDTQYF
>NA|TRBV5-1|TRBJ2-7|NA
TGCGCCAGCAGCTTCGGAGGGATTAGCTCCTACGAGCAGTACTTC
CASSFGGISSYEQYF
>NA|TRBV6-1|TRBJ2-7|TRBD2
TGTGCCAGCGGAGCGGGAGGGGGCCCCGAGCAGTACTTC
CASGAGGGPEQYF
>few|TRBV11-3|TRBJ1-4|NA
TGTGCCAGCAGCTTAGCCTCGCACGCCAAACTGTTTTTT
CASSLASHAKLFF
>NA|TRBV29-1|TRBJ2-7|TRBD1
TGCAGCGTTGTGAACAGGGGCTCCTACGAGCAGTACTTC
CSVVNRGSYEQYF
>NA|TRBV30|TRBJ1-1|NA
TGTGCCTGGAGTGTCGAAATGTTGGCTTTCTTT
CAWSVEMLAFF
>once|TRBV7-9|TRBJ2-7|NA
TGTGCCAGCAGCTTAGGTCCCGCCGGAAGAATCTACGAGCAGTACTTC
CASSLGPAGRIYEQYF
>NA|TRBV29-1|TRBJ1-1|NA
TGCAGCGTTGGGAGGGGCCTGAACACTGAAGCTTTCTTT
CSVGRGLNTEAFF
>NA|TRBV5-1|TRBJ2-3|NA
TGCGCCAGCAGCGCGAGCACAGATACGCAGTATTTT
CASSASTDTQYF
>few|TRBV5-6|TRBJ1-2|NA
TGTGCCAGCAGCTTGGAAGGGAGCTACACCTTC
CASSLEGSYTF
>NA|TRBV6-6|TRBJ2-5|NA
TGTGCCAGCAGCCCCGAGCCCCAAGAGACCCAGTACTTC
CASSPEPQETQYF
>NA|TRBV9|TRBJ2-1|TRBD2
TGTGCCAGCAGCGTATCTAGCGGGAGAGTAGATGAGCAGTTCTTC
CASSVSSGRVDEQFF
>NA|TRBV2|TRBJ1-5|TRBD1
TGTGCCAGCCGCCCAGACAGGGATCCGAAACAGCCCCAGCATTTT
CASRPDRDPKQPQHF
>NA|TRBV6-4|TRBJ2-1|TRBD2
TGTGCCAGCAGTGATCCGGGACTAGGGGTCCAGTTCTTC
CASSDPGLGVQFF
>NA|TRBV14|TRBJ2-1|TRBD2
TGTGCCAGCAGCCAACACCCCGCCCCGGGACTAGCACACTACAATGAGCAGTTCTTC
CASSQHPAPGLAHYNEQFF
>NA|TRBV5-1|TRBJ2-3|NA
TGCGCCAGCAGCTTGGGAGGGGACGCTGGCACAGATACGCAGTATTTT
CASSLGGDAGTDTQYF
>once|TRBV7-9|TRBJ2-1|TRBD2
TGTGCCAGCAGTCCCGGACTAGCGGGTTTCACCCCTCACCACAATGAGCAGTTCTTC
CASSPGLAGFTPHHNEQFF
>NA|TRBV14|TRBJ2-7|NA
TGTGCCAGCAGCCAAGATTGGGGGGGGCTAAATTACGAGCAGTACTTC
CASSQDWGGLNYEQYF
>NA|TRBV30|TRBJ1-2|NA
TGTGCCTGGACCACCCTTCGGGGGGCCGTGGACTATGGCTACACCTTC
CAWTTLRGAVDYGYTF
>NA|TRBV18|TRBJ2-7|NA
TGTGCCAGCTCACCACCATCCTATGGCGACGAGCAGTACTTC
CASSPPSYGDEQYF
>NA|TRBV6-1|TRBJ1-5|NA
TGTGCCAGCAAGGGGGGTGGCGTAGACAATCAGCCCCAGCATTTT
CASKGGGVDNQPQHF
>NA|TRBV19|TRBJ2-1|NA
TGTGCCAGTAGTGTCAATACCGGGACTCCCGGGGAGCAGTTCTTC
CASSVNTGTPGEQFF
>NA|TRBV5-1|TRBJ2-3|NA
TGCGCCAGCAGCTTGGAGGGACACACTAGCACAGATACGCAGTATTTT
CASSLEGHTSTDTQYF
>once|TRBV5-8|TRBJ1-5|NA
TGTGCCAGCAGCCCGCGGATGAATCAGCCCCAGCATTTT
CASSPRMNQPQHF
>few|TRBV12-5|TRBJ1-2|NA
TGTGCTAGCCATACCCGGGGCTATGGCTACACCTTC
CASHTRGYGYTF
>NA|TRBV29-1|TRBJ1-1|NA
TGCAGCGTTGAAAGGCTGCTCAGCACTGAAGCTTTCTTT
CSVERLLSTEAFF
>NA|TRBV11-3|TRBJ2-1|NA
TGTGCCAGCAGCTTGGGACAACGCAATGAGCAGTTCTTC
CASSLGQRNEQFF